This paragraph covers one T cell receptor beta chain sequence. Its antigen is unidentified. The data were obtained in a study of Ad26.COV2.S vaccination and SARS-CoV-2 variants. Regarding the study as a whole: Placebo and vaccine recipients had non-spike TCR breadth that was similar.

Clones were read by immunoSEQ multiplex PCR, and TCRdb kept only the in-frame ones, dropping some. The table includes about 680,000 clones, roughly nine tenths detected once. This CDR3 contains 15 residues. V shed 2 bases, J shed 2 bases, and the junction held 2 bases outside the gene matches. CDR1 and CDR2 (germline): MNHEY, SVGEGT. Treatment: around 19 received Ad26.COV2.S at low or high dose, single or two shots; about 5 received placebo; per-sample allocation not given. Samples were taken on day 63 after the first vaccine or placebo injection. The chain recombines TRBV6-2 or TRBV6-3 with TRBJ1-4; 7 nucleotides align to TRBD1. The sample here was peripheral blood, taken in a trial of Ad26.COV2.S vaccine versus placebo. The sequence came from a person aged 18-60 years who received the Ad26.COV2.S COVID-19 vaccine or a placebo. Here the CDR3 reads CASSYPTGTNEKLFF. Here the CDR3 DNA reads TGTGCCAGCAGTTACCCGACAGGGACTAATGAAAAACTGTTTTTT.